This entry describes one T cell receptor beta chain. The data were taken from a study of T cells expressing NK-cell markers. Study-wide background: It was sorted CD3+CD56+NKG2C+, CD3+CD56+NKG2C- and CD3+CD56-NKG2C+ T cells that supplied the TCR beta repertoires.

Germline CDR1 MNHEY, CDR2 SVGAGI. CDR3 length: 12 residues. TCR beta cDNA was made by 5'RACE template switching with UMIs. TCRdb re-analyzed the 5' RACE reads; it lists each CDR3 protein once, without DNA. This table holds 250,000 to 300,000 distinct CDR3 sequences. This TCR derives from a woman between 18 and 70 years old in good health. J is TRBJ1-4 and V is TRBV6-5. Source material: blood T cells: a sorted CD56 or NKG2C T cell subset, CD4+ or CD8+ T cells, or bulk PBMC T cells (not recorded which). CDR3 sequence: CASTTGNEKLFF.